These T cell receptor beta chains were read from a single sample in a study of radiation and T cells in renal cell carcinoma. Sequencing used immunoSEQ multiplex PCR; TCRdb keeps in-frame clones, though not all of them. The sample has approximately 83,000 clones; 85% are singletons. Here the sequenced sample was blood, taken from a patient whose treatment included radiotherapy and nephrectomy. The receptors were sampled from a man aged 45-65 years with renal cell carcinoma. The CDR3 runs from the conserved cysteine through the conserved F or W. The D gene is left open where the match is weak. A row's size may be missing; if present it is once, few, many or a size class.

V	D	length	size	J	CDR3	DNA
TRBV7-3	TRBD1	17	.	TRBJ1-2	CASNQKRDREFYYGYTF	TGTGCCAGCAACCAAAAGAGGGACAGGGAGTTCTACTATGGCTACACCTTC
TRBV9	.	16	.	TRBJ2-5	CASSVGAPGLQETQYF	TGTGCCAGCAGCGTAGGGGCCCCGGGGTTACAAGAGACCCAGTACTTC
TRBV7-2	TRBD1	13	.	TRBJ1-2	CASSLQGVLGYTF	TGTGCCAGCAGCTTACAGGGGGTGTTAGGCTACACCTTC
TRBV6-1	.	11	.	TRBJ1-2	CASHSHYGYTF	TGTGCCAGCCACAGCCACTATGGCTACACCTTC
TRBV29-1	.	12	once	TRBJ1-5	CSVAGAHQPQHF	TGCAGCGTTGCCGGGGCCCATCAGCCCCAGCATTTT
TRBV5-1	.	13	.	TRBJ2-2	CASSFYSNGELFF	TGCGCCAGCAGCTTTTACAGTAACGGGGAGCTGTTTTTT
TRBV9	.	15	.	TRBJ1-6	CASSPGASTNSPLHF	TGTGCCAGCAGCCCCGGGGCCTCTACTAATTCACCCCTCCACTTT
TRBV7-9	.	15	once	TRBJ2-7	CASNSQGGTSYEQYF	TGTGCCAGCAACTCTCAGGGTGGGACCTCCTACGAGCAGTACTTC
TRBV21-1	.	14	.	TRBJ2-7	CASRFCAGLYEQYF	TGTGCCAGCAGGTTTTGTGCAGGACTCTACGAGCAGTACTTC
TRBV5-1	.	12	.	TRBJ2-7	CASSTRPGEQYF	TGCGCCAGCAGCACTCGACCAGGCGAGCAGTACTTC
TRBV4-3	.	16	.	TRBJ2-5	CASSQTRTRGLETQYF	TGCGCCAGCAGCCAAACCCGCACGCGGGGGCTCGAGACCCAGTACTTC
TRBV6-5	.	14	few	TRBJ2-5	CASSGFSFQETQYF	TGTGCAAGCAGTGGGTTTAGCTTCCAAGAGACCCAGTACTTC
TRBV7-2	TRBD2	15	.	TRBJ2-2	CASHPGLAGAGELFF	TGTGCCAGCCATCCGGGACTAGCGGGAGCCGGGGAGCTGTTTTTT
TRBV30	TRBD2	13	.	TRBJ2-2	CAWRDYNTGELFF	TGTGCCTGGCGGGACTACAACACCGGGGAGCTGTTTTTT
TRBV5-1	.	16	.	TRBJ1-4	CASSLSNRVGAEKLFF	TGCGCCAGCAGCCTATCAAACAGGGTCGGGGCAGAAAAACTGTTTTTT
TRBV27	.	14	.	TRBJ1-1	CASSPTREHTEAFF	TGTGCCAGCAGTCCCACACGAGAACACACTGAAGCTTTCTTT
TRBV6-5	.	13	.	TRBJ2-3	CASSYSPGDTQYF	TGTGCCAGCAGTTACTCCCCGGGGGACACGCAGTATTTT
TRBV10-3	.	14	.	TRBJ2-3	CAISYGGLGDTQYF	TGTGCCATCAGTTACGGGGGGCTCGGAGATACGCAGTATTTT
TRBV27	TRBD2	15	.	TRBJ2-3	CASRRSSGAGDTQYF	TGTGCCAGCAGACGTTCTAGCGGGGCGGGAGATACGCAGTATTTT
TRBV7-2	.	15	.	TRBJ2-5	CASSLLPSDQETQYF	TGTGCCAGCAGCTTACTCCCTAGCGACCAAGAGACCCAGTACTTC
TRBV6-5	TRBD1	13	.	TRBJ2-7	CASSRQGGHEQYF	TGTGCCAGCAGTCGACAGGGTGGCCACGAGCAGTACTTC
TRBV10-2	TRBD2	15	.	TRBJ2-3	CASSRTSRALDTQYF	TGCGCCAGCAGTCGGACTAGTCGGGCGTTGGATACGCAGTATTTT
TRBV7-8	.	16	.	TRBJ2-6	CASSGGRYSGANVLTF	TGTGCCAGCAGCGGCGGACGATACTCTGGGGCCAACGTCCTGACTTTC
TRBV7-8	TRBD2	16	.	TRBJ2-2	CASSPGLAGNTGELFF	TGTGCCAGCAGCCCGGGACTAGCAGGGAACACCGGGGAGCTGTTTTTT
TRBV27	TRBD2	19	.	TRBJ2-2	CASSLSVRLAVGNTGELFF	TGTGCCAGCAGTTTATCCGTGAGACTAGCGGTCGGGAACACCGGGGAGCTGTTTTTT
TRBV5-1	TRBD2	16	.	TRBJ2-1	CASSLGPASGVDEQFF	TGCGCCAGCAGCTTGGGTCCGGCTAGCGGGGTCGATGAGCAGTTCTTC
TRBV9	TRBD1	16	.	TRBJ2-7	CASSPNHGQGSYEQYF	TGTGCCAGCAGCCCAAATCACGGACAGGGGTCCTACGAGCAGTACTTC
TRBV5-4	TRBD1	13	.	TRBJ1-2	CASSLRTGYGYTF	TGTGCCAGCAGTCTTCGGACAGGGTATGGCTACACCTTC
TRBV4-1	.	13	.	TRBJ2-2	CASSPVNTGELFF	TGCGCCAGCAGCCCCGTAAACACCGGGGAGCTGTTTTTT
TRBV5-1	.	13	.	TRBJ2-7	CASSLGSSYEQYF	TGCGCCAGCAGCTTGGGCAGCTCCTACGAGCAGTACTTC
TRBV18	TRBD1	16	.	TRBJ2-2	CASSPDRASNTGELFF	TGTGCCAGCTCACCGGACAGGGCCTCGAACACCGGGGAGCTGTTTTTT
TRBV5-1	.	14	.	TRBJ1-3	CASSQGHSGNTIYF	TGCGCCAGCAGCCAGGGCCACTCTGGAAACACCATATATTTT
TRBV5-1	.	13	.	TRBJ1-1	CASSRRTAYEAFF	TGCGCCAGCAGCAGGAGGACAGCCTATGAAGCTTTCTTT
TRBV28	.	15	.	TRBJ1-5	CASSLFGPSNQPQHF	TGTGCCAGCAGTTTATTTGGGCCTAGTAATCAGCCCCAGCATTTT
TRBV27	TRBD1	13	.	TRBJ1-2	CASGGTGHWGYTF	TGTGCCAGCGGCGGGACAGGGCACTGGGGCTACACCTTC
TRBV19	.	13	.	TRBJ1-5	CASSIRRDQPQHF	TGTGCCAGTAGTATCAGGAGAGATCAGCCCCAGCATTTT
TRBV10-3	.	14	.	TRBJ1-2	CAIRERDTTEGYTF	TGTGCCATCAGAGAACGGGACACCACAGAGGGCTACACCTTC
TRBV12-2	.	17	.	TRBJ1-2	CASRLAPLRVGGYGYTF	TGTGCAAGTCGCTTAGCGCCCCTCCGGGTGGGGGGCTATGGCTACACCTTC
TRBV9	TRBD1	16	.	TRBJ1-1	CASSAGTRGRDTEAFF	TGTGCCAGCAGCGCCGGGACCAGGGGGAGGGACACTGAAGCTTTCTTT
TRBV18	.	15	once	TRBJ2-5	CASSPPGMVVKTQYF	TGTGCCAGCTCACCACCAGGTATGGTTGTGAAGACCCAGTACTTC
TRBV27	.	14	.	TRBJ2-2	CASRGTLNTGELFF	TGTGCCAGCAGGGGGACTTTGAACACCGGGGAGCTGTTTTTT